One and the same sample provided the 25 T cell receptor beta chains below, sequenced in a study of blood T cell repertoires in COVID-19. Sequencing was performed with immunoSEQ multiplex PCR; in TCRdb, only in-frame clones are kept and a portion is missing. The data hold tens of thousands of clones, with 88% observed a single time. Sequencing used peripheral blood. These TCRs come from a man older than 75 with acute or convalescent COVID-19.

V is TRBV6-5 and J is TRBJ1-1; TRBD1 aligns across 12 bases. The CDR3 consists of 15 residues. V dropped 6 bases and J dropped 5; count of bases not matched to a gene: 7. The V gene's germline CDR1 is MNHEY and CDR2 SVGAGI. The CDR3, as DNA: TGTGCCAGCAGCCCCGGGACAGGGGGCTGGACTGAAGCTTTCTTT. This translates into CASSPGTGGWTEAFF.

The gene calls are TRBV7-6 and TRBJ2-5, with 10 bases lining up with TRBD1. The CDR3 runs to 15 residues. Germline V CDR1 and CDR2: SGHVS, FNYEAQ. The trim removed 5 bases at V and 4 bases at J, leaving 7 bases unmatched. Here the CDR3 DNA reads TGTGCCAGCAGCCGGGGACAGGGGCCAGGAGAGACCCAGTACTTC. It yields the protein CASSRGQGPGETQYF.

The rearrangement joins TRBV2 to TRBJ2-1, with D possibly matching TRBD2 (5 bases). Germline CDR1 and CDR2: SNHLY and FYNNEI. V was clipped by 6 bases and J by 2 bases, with 14 bases between them. The CDR3 runs 15 residues. The CDR3 nucleotides read TGTGCCAGCAGGACCAGAGGAGGAACCTACAATGAGCAGTTCTTC. It encodes CASRTRGGTYNEQFF. The variable domain in full, completed from reference TRBV2 and TRBJ2-1, reads EPEVTQTPSHQVTQMGQEVILRCVPISNHLYFYWYRQILGQKVEFLVSFYNNEISEKSEIFDDQFSVERPDGSNFTLKIRSTKLEDSAMYFCASRTRGGTYNEQFFGPGTRLTVL.

The chain recombines TRBV18 with TRBJ1-5, with D perhaps matching TRBD1 (5 bases). V lost 0 bases and J 3 bases, leaving 12 bases between the germline ends. Germline CDR1 reads KGHSH; CDR2 reads LQKENI. This CDR3 comprises 16 residues. Here the CDR3 DNA reads TGTGCCAGCTCACCACCGATTGGGGGACTCAATCAGCCCCAGCATTTT. It specifies CASSPPIGGLNQPQHF.

This clone was counted a few times. CDR3 bases: TGTGCCAGCAGCCAAGCCAGTTCCACAGATACGCAGTATTTT. Protein: CASSQASSTDTQYF. This chain uses TRBV3-1 (or the pseudogene TRBV3-2) with TRBJ2-3; D ambiguous. Deletions cut 1 base from V and 2 bases from J, with 7 bases between. Germline CDR1 is LGHDT and CDR2 is YNNKEL (reference sequence). The CDR3 has 14 residues.

This chain joins TRBV28 and TRBJ2-1, with 7 bases fitting TRBD1. The CDR3 has 17 amino acids. The ends lost 5 bases at V and 7 bases at J; junction bases unmatched: 17. Germline CDR1 MDHEN, CDR2 SYDVKM. CDR3 sequence reads: CASSTPLSFRQGNEQFF. CDR3 DNA sequence: TGTGCCAGCAGTACTCCATTAAGTTTCCGACAGGGAAATGAGCAGTTCTTC.

The CDR3 coding sequence is TGTGCCAGCCTCGGACGGGGTGGGTACACTGAAGCTTTCTTT. Translated: CASLGRGGYTEAFF. The V call is TRBV3-1 (or the pseudogene TRBV3-2), the J call TRBJ1-1; the D is unclear. Germline V lookup: CDR1 LGHDT, CDR2 YNNKEL (reference sequence). This CDR3 is built from 14 residues. V was trimmed by 8 bases and J by 3 bases, leaving 16 bases between them.

V usage is TRBV7-3 and J usage is TRBJ1-1; possible D gene TRBD1, 6 bases. Germline V gene lookup returns CDR1 SGHTA and CDR2 FQGTGA. Trimming took 6 bases from V and 2 from J, leaving 10 bases between them. This CDR3 contains 13 residues. The CDR3 loop is CASSRTANTEAFF. CDR3 nucleotide sequence: TGTGCCAGCAGTCGGACAGCTAACACTGAAGCTTTCTTT.

This clone was recorded once. As DNA, the CDR3 is TGTGCCAGCAGTTCCTCCGCCCTAACCGGGACTCCTGGAAACACCATATATTTT. It translates to CASSSSALTGTPGNTIYF. The chain has TRBV27 and TRBJ1-3, with D maybe TRBD1 (5 bases). The V gene's germline CDR1 is MNHEY and CDR2 SMNVEV (reference sequence). With 4 bases removed from V and 2 bases from J, the gap between germline ends came to 21 bases. The length of the CDR3 is 18 residues.

The chain combines TRBV11-2 with TRBJ2-7; 10 positions agree with TRBD1. The CDR3 spans 16 residues. CDR1 and CDR2 from the germline V gene are SGHAT and FQNNGV. V shed 0 bases, J shed 4 bases, and the junction held 6 bases outside the gene matches. CDR3: CASSLDGDRGLYEQYF. The CDR3 nucleotides read TGTGCCAGCAGCTTAGATGGGGACAGGGGATTGTACGAGCAGTACTTC.

The genes are TRBV6-6 and TRBJ2-1, with D perhaps matching TRBD2 (6 bases). The CDR3 runs 12 residues. Trimming removed 5 bases at V and 9 bases at J, with 11 bases between. CDR1 MNHNY and CDR2 SVGAGI come from the germline V gene (reference sequence). For the CDR3, the DNA is TGTGCCAGCAGTGTCAGGGACTCTGAGCAGTTCTTC. It translates to CASSVRDSEQFF.

This chain connects TRBV9 to TRBJ1-2, with TRBD1 matching 8 bases. V lost 3 bases to trimming and J lost 4 bases; unmatched junction nucleotides: 17. The CDR3 runs to 18 residues. The V gene's germline CDR1 is SGDLS and CDR2 YYNGEE. Here the CDR3 reads CASSAERTGKGYGYGYTF. The CDR3 DNA is TGTGCCAGCAGCGCCGAACGGACAGGGAAAGGGTATGGCTATGGCTACACCTTC.

This chain uses TRBV14 with TRBJ1-1, with D possibly being TRBD1 (6 bases). Trimming shortened V by 3 bases and J by 9 bases, and 11 bases separated the two germline ends. The CDR3 extends over 12 amino acids. In germline, CDR1 is SGHDN, CDR2 FVKESK. CDR3: CASSQMRDKAFF. The CDR3 DNA reads TGTGCCAGCAGCCAGATGAGGGACAAAGCTTTCTTT. The variable domain in full, completed from reference TRBV14 and TRBJ1-1, reads EAGVTQFPSHSVIEKGQTVTLRCDPISGHDNLYWYRRVMGKEIKFLLHFVKESKQDESGMPNNRFLAERTGGTYSTLKVQPAELEDSGVYFCASSQMRDKAFFGQGTRLTVV.

The chain combines TRBV7-2 with TRBJ2-1, with D tentatively TRBD1 (6 bases). Germline assignment: CDR1 SGHTA and CDR2 FQGNSA. The CDR3 is made up of 12 amino acids. With 5 bases removed from V and 7 bases from J, the gap between germline ends came to 9 bases. The DNA for the CDR3 is TGTGCCAGCAGCCAACAGGGAAATGAGCAGTTCTTC. Translating gives CASSQQGNEQFF.

This chain connects TRBV2 to TRBJ1-6, with TRBD1 matching over 10 bases. The V and J ends lost 6 bases and 7 bases, in that order; junction bases with no gene match: 3. The germline V gene has CDR1 SNHLY and CDR2 FYNNEI. CDR3 length equals 14 residues. The DNA for the CDR3 is TGTGCCAGCAGAGGACAGGGGGGGAATTCACCCCTCCACTTT. Its protein product is CASRGQGGNSPLHF.

The rearrangement uses TRBV6-1 and TRBJ1-2; maybe TRBD1 (6 bases). Deletions cut 2 bases from V and 3 bases from J, with 16 bases between. This CDR3 has 16 amino acids. Germline assignment: CDR1 MNHNS and CDR2 SASEGT. For the CDR3, the DNA is TGTGCCAGCAGTGAATTTAGGGAGGGGGTCGACTATGGCTACACCTTC. Its protein product is CASSEFREGVDYGYTF.

The V and J genes are TRBV5-4 and TRBJ2-2, with 12 bases fitting TRBD2. The germline CDR1 and CDR2 sequences are SGHNT and YYREEE (reference sequence). The CDR3 has 17 amino acids. V lost 4 bases to trimming and J lost 2 bases; unmatched junction nucleotides: 6. CDR3 DNA: TGTGCCAGCAGCAAGGGGACTAGCGGGCCTAACACCGGGGAGCTGTTTTTT. Translating gives CASSKGTSGPNTGELFF.

The chain joins TRBV18 to TRBJ1-3; unclear D gene. Germline loops: CDR1 KGHSH, CDR2 LQKENI. V lost 3 bases and J lost 0, with 15 bases in between. This CDR3 region has 17 residues. The CDR3 coding sequence is TGTGCCAGCTCACCCCTACCGAGGTCCGTCTCTGGAAACACCATATATTTT. This codes for CASSPLPRSVSGNTIYF. The variable domain in full, with the rest retrieved from reference TRBV18 and TRBJ1-3, is NAGVMQNPRHLVRRRGQEARLRCSPMKGHSHVYWYRQLPEEGLKFMVYLQKENIIDESGMPKERFSAEFPKEGPSILRIQQVVRGDSAAYFCASSPLPRSVSGNTIYFGEGSWLTVV.

The chain couples TRBV19 to TRBJ2-2; the match to TRBD1 covers 7 bases. This CDR3 is 16 amino acids long. CDR1 LNHDA and CDR2 SQIVND come from the germline V gene (reference sequence). Trimming cost V 6 bases and J 2 bases; bases outside gene matches: 9. The CDR3 loop reads CASRIRRDRNTGELFF. The CDR3 nucleotides read TGTGCCAGTAGAATTCGCCGGGACAGAAACACCGGGGAGCTGTTTTTT.

The rearrangement uses TRBV5-4 and TRBJ2-3, with D possibly being TRBD2 (7 bases). Trimming shortened V by 0 bases and J by 5 bases, and 16 bases separated the two germline ends. The CDR3 covers 16 residues. Germline lookup yields CDR1 SGHNT and CDR2 YYREEE (reference sequence). The CDR3 nucleotides are TGTGCCAGCAGCTTGGGCCGGGGGGCCGCGGGAGATACGCAGTATTTT. It specifies CASSLGRGAAGDTQYF.

The genes are TRBV6-5 and TRBJ1-1; D is uncertain. The CDR3 runs to 13 residues. V shed 6 bases and J shed 4 bases, with 12 bases lying between them. Germline values: CDR1 MNHEY, CDR2 SVGAGI. CDR3 in amino acids: CASRGSLGTEAFF. DNA of the CDR3: TGTGCCAGCAGGGGGAGTTTGGGCACTGAAGCTTTCTTT.

This chain connects TRBV20-1 to TRBJ1-1; TRBD1 is a possible D gene (5 bases). CDR3 size: 11 residues. V lost 5 bases, J lost 8 bases, and 12 bases lay in between. Germline loops: CDR1 DFQATT, CDR2 SNEGSKA (reference sequence). The CDR3 region is CSAARQKEAFF. CDR3 nucleotides: TGCAGTGCTGCCCGACAGAAAGAAGCTTTCTTT.

This chain's CDR3 is CASSLDSALSNEQFF. The CDR3 DNA reads TGTGCCAGCAGCTTAGATAGCGCCCTGAGTAATGAGCAGTTCTTC. The rearrangement joins TRBV11-3 to TRBJ2-1; the D gene is possibly TRBD2 (5 bases). The CDR3 is 15 residues long. CDR1 SGHNT and CDR2 YENEEA come from the germline V gene. The ends were cut back, 0 bases at V and 7 bases at J, with 13 bases in the middle.

The chain has TRBV19 and TRBJ1-1, with D possibly being TRBD1 (5 bases). Germline V gene sequence: CDR1 LNHDA, CDR2 SQIVND (reference sequence). Deletions cut 4 bases from V and 6 bases from J, with 30 bases between. This CDR3 region has 19 residues. The CDR3 DNA follows: TGTGCCAGTAGTAGTCAGGACTCGGGAGGGGACCCGGCTCACTCTGAAGCTTTCTTT. This translates into CASSSQDSGGDPAHSEAFF.

The chain is built from TRBV11-3 and TRBJ2-2; TRBD2 is a possible D gene (6 bases). V lost 5 bases, J lost 4 bases, and 11 bases lay in between. The germline gives CDR1 SGHNT, CDR2 YENEEA. This CDR3 comprises 14 residues. The CDR3 DNA follows: TGTGCCAGCAGCCTGCAGGGAGGCACCGGGGAGCTGTTTTTT. As protein: CASSLQGGTGELFF.